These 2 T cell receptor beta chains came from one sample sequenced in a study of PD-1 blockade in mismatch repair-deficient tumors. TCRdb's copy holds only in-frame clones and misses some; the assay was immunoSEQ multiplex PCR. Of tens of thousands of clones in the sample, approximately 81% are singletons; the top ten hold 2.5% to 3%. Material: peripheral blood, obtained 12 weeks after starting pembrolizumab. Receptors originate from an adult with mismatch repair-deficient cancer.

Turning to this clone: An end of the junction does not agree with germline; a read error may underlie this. The CDR3 nucleotides read TGTGCTAGCAGTCATCCGGGACTAGCGGGAAGAACCTACGAGCAGTACTTC. Translated: CASSHPGLAGRTYEQYF. The chain combines TRBV7-7 with TRBJ2-7, with 13 positions matching TRBD2. Germline V CDR1 and CDR2: SSHAT, FNYEAQ (reference sequence). CDR3 size: 17 residues.

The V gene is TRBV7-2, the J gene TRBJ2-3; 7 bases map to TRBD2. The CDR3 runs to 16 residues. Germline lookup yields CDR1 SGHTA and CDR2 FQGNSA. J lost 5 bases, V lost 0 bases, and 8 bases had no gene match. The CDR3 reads CASSLALAGDIDTQYF. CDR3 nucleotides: TGTGCCAGCAGCTTAGCACTGGCGGGAGATATAGATACGCAGTATTTT.